This TCR beta chain originates from a study of blood T cell repertoires in COVID-19. Overall study context: COVID-19 samples from acute and convalescent phases originated in the United States, Italy and Spain. Sources were T cells, B-cell-depleted T cells, or PBMCs; the material itself was cDNA or gDNA.

Those who participated ranged in age from roughly 18 to 100 years and resided in about 24 US areas. Recovered status applied to Cohort 3 donors who had two consecutive negative PCRs. It also applied to those with clearance or with symptom resolution. The CDR3 contains 14 residues. Germline loops: CDR1 SGHRS, CDR2 YFSETQ. J was trimmed by 6 bases and V by 7 bases; bases with no gene match: 5. Here immunoSEQ multiplex PCR was the method, and the copy in TCRdb shows in-frame clones only, minus some. The table records about 380,000 clones, around nine tenths of them present only once. What was sequenced was PBMCs or T cells enriched from blood (not recorded which). The TCR sequence derives from a woman under 30 who had recovered from COVID-19. The V and J genes are TRBV5-1 and TRBJ2-1, with 12 bases aligning to TRBD2. DNA of the CDR3: TGCGCCAGCGGTCTAGCGGGGGGGATCAATGAGCAGTTCTTC. Protein sequence: CASGLAGGINEQFF.